The rows below give T cell receptor beta chains drawn from one sample of a study of PD-L1 blockade in urothelial cancer. Using immunoSEQ multiplex PCR, the repertoire was profiled, and TCRdb retains in-frame clones only, with some absent. The repertoire includes some 75,000 clones, 75% to 95% of them detected once, and 0.7% to 0.9% sits in the top ten. This specimen consisted of PBMCs, obtained around atezolizumab (anti-PD-L1) treatment. Source of these receptors: an elderly woman with urothelial cancer. Both conserved end residues are part of each CDR3. A D gene is named only where the DNA matches it firmly. Where a row states a size, it is once, few, many or the class of an expanded clone; other rows omit it.

CDR3: CASSFQGLGQGETQYF
DNA: TGCGCCAGCAGCTTCCAAGGACTAGGTCAGGGGGAGACCCAGTACTTC
D: -
J: TRBJ2-5
V: TRBV5-1
size: few

CDR3: CASSVAPQRGYNEQFF
DNA: TGTGCCAGCAGCGTAGCTCCCCAGCGGGGGTACAATGAGCAGTTCTTC
D: TRBD2
J: TRBJ2-1
V: TRBV9
size: -

CDR3: CASSVDRERHQPQHF
DNA: TGTGCCAGCAGTGTCGACAGGGAACGGCATCAGCCCCAGCATTTT
D: TRBD1
J: TRBJ1-5
V: TRBV6-1
size: -

CDR3: CASSSRTSGRFGELFF
DNA: TGTGCCAGCAGTTCCCGGACTAGCGGGAGGTTCGGGGAGCTGTTTTTT
D: TRBD2
J: TRBJ2-2
V: TRBV27
size: -

CDR3: CASKEQHTGELFF
DNA: TGTGCCAGCAAGGAACAGCATACCGGGGAGCTGTTTTTT
D: -
J: TRBJ2-2
V: TRBV2
size: once

CDR3: CASSYSGSYTDTQYF
DNA: TGTGCCAGCAGTTACTCGGGGAGCTACACAGATACGCAGTATTTT
D: -
J: TRBJ2-3
V: TRBV6-5
size: -

CDR3: CASSRVGRTYNEQFF
DNA: TGTGCCAGCTCTAGGGTTGGGAGGACCTACAATGAGCAGTTCTTC
D: -
J: TRBJ2-1
V: TRBV7-2
size: -

CDR3: CASSLAGVAPIEQYF
DNA: TGTGCCAGCAGCCTAGCCGGGGTAGCGCCAATCGAGCAGTACTTC
D: -
J: TRBJ2-7
V: TRBV27
size: -

CDR3: CASTHGSQPQHF
DNA: TGTGCCAGCACTCACGGGAGTCAGCCCCAGCATTTT
D: -
J: TRBJ1-5
V: TRBV6-6
size: once

CDR3: CASKVSGTSVSRIQYF
DNA: TGTGCCAGCAAAGTTTCCGGGACTAGCGTTTCTCGCATTCAGTACTTC
D: TRBD2
J: TRBJ2-4
V: TRBV11-2
size: once

CDR3: CASPESGTGAQPQHF
DNA: TGTGCCAGCCCAGAATCCGGGACAGGTGCACAGCCCCAGCATTTT
D: TRBD1
J: TRBJ1-5
V: TRBV28
size: -

CDR3: CASSSQGAGTEAFF
DNA: TGTGCCAGCAGCTCACAGGGGGCGGGCACTGAAGCTTTCTTT
D: TRBD1
J: TRBJ1-1
V: TRBV7-2
size: -

CDR3: CASSTSSVVHQPQHF
DNA: TGTGCCAGTAGTACATCGAGTGTTGTTCATCAGCCCCAGCATTTT
D: -
J: TRBJ1-5
V: TRBV19
size: -

CDR3: CASRTNRVNEQFF
DNA: TGTGCCAGCAGGACGAATCGGGTCAATGAGCAGTTCTTC
D: -
J: TRBJ2-1
V: TRBV6-5
size: -

CDR3: CASSLVRGSSYEQYF
DNA: TGCGCCAGCAGCTTGGTTAGGGGGAGCTCCTACGAGCAGTACTTC
D: -
J: TRBJ2-7
V: TRBV5-1
size: -

CDR3: CASSVQDSGNTIYF
DNA: TGTGCCAGCAGCGTACAGGACTCTGGAAACACCATATATTTT
D: -
J: TRBJ1-3
V: TRBV9
size: once

CDR3: CSADYPEQFF
DNA: TGCAGCGCGGACTACCCTGAGCAGTTCTTC
D: -
J: TRBJ2-1
V: TRBV29-1
size: -

CDR3: CASIGGLAGREQYF
DNA: TGTGCCAGCATAGGAGGCCTAGCGGGGCGCGAGCAGTACTTC
D: TRBD2
J: TRBJ2-7
V: TRBV2
size: -

CDR3: CASSPGTSGVSYEQYF
DNA: TGTGCCAGCAGCCCCGGGACTAGCGGGGTCTCCTACGAGCAGTACTTC
D: TRBD2
J: TRBJ2-7
V: TRBV5-8
size: -

CDR3: CASRRASRLETQYF
DNA: TGTGCCAGCAGGAGGGCCAGCCGACTGGAGACCCAGTACTTC
D: -
J: TRBJ2-5
V: TRBV27
size: -

CDR3: CASSEEGQRQETQYF
DNA: TGTGCCAGCAGTGAAGAGGGACAGAGACAAGAGACCCAGTACTTC
D: TRBD1
J: TRBJ2-5
V: TRBV2
size: -

CDR3: CASSAYPDSSNQPQHF
DNA: TGTGCCAGCAGTGCCTACCCTGACAGTAGCAATCAGCCCCAGCATTTT
D: -
J: TRBJ1-5
V: TRBV2
size: -

CDR3: CASSESWGQPGYTF
DNA: TGTGCCAGCAGTGAGTCCTGGGGGCAACCTGGCTACACCTTC
D: -
J: TRBJ1-2
V: TRBV6-4
size: few

CDR3: CASSFGLAGLYEQYF
DNA: TGCGCCAGCAGCTTCGGACTAGCGGGACTCTACGAGCAGTACTTC
D: TRBD2
J: TRBJ2-7
V: TRBV5-1
size: -

CDR3: CASRDGTYGYTF
DNA: TGCGCCAGCAGAGACGGGACATATGGCTACACCTTC
D: -
J: TRBJ1-2
V: TRBV10-2
size: -

CDR3: CASSPQGVGTEAFF
DNA: TGTGCCAGTAGTCCTCAGGGGGTGGGCACTGAAGCTTTCTTT
D: TRBD1
J: TRBJ1-1
V: TRBV19
size: -

CDR3: CASSRNGQGTAGELFF
DNA: TGTGCCAGCTCACGAAACGGGCAGGGGACGGCCGGGGAGCTGTTTTTT
D: -
J: TRBJ2-2
V: TRBV18
size: -